This is a list of T cell receptor beta chains from one sample in a study of neurological immune-mediated disorders. In TCRdb, the 5' RACE reads were re-called with MiXCR into one record per CDR3 protein. The repertoire has about 60,000 distinct CDR3 sequences, around 10% of them found once; the top ten carry 6.6%. Sequenced material: PBMCs. The source is a male donor with HTLV-1-associated myelopathy (HAM/TSP). Each CDR3 is given with its conserved first and last residue. A D gene is named only where the DNA matches it firmly. The size of a clone is reported for some rows only, either as once, few or many, or as a class for expanded clones.

clone_size j_call v_call d_call cdr3_length cdr3_nt cdr3_aa
many TRBJ2-7 TRBV29-1 TRBD1 13 TGCAGCGTTGCCCAGACAGGGGTTGGCGAGCAGTACTTC CSVAQTGVGEQYF
many TRBJ1-2 TRBV20-1 . 13 TGCAGTGCTATGTGGGGCCACCTTACGGGCTACACCTTC CSAMWGHLTGYTF
many TRBJ2-7 TRBV7-2 . 14 TGTGCCAGCAGCTCCGGACGTGGGCACTACGAGCAGTACTTC CASSSGRGHYEQYF
many TRBJ2-3 TRBV7-2 TRBD2 16 TGTGCCAGCAGCCCAAAACGGCTAGCGGGGGCAGATACGCAGTATTTT CASSPKRLAGADTQYF
few TRBJ2-2 TRBV7-6 TRBD2 16 TGTGCCAGCAGCCCAACTAGCGGGGGGGCCCTCGGGGAGCTGTTTTTT CASSPTSGGALGELFF
medium-sized TRBJ1-2 TRBV28 . 13 TGTGCCAGCAGTTTTGATGGCTTAAATGGCTACACCTTC CASSFDGLNGYTF
many TRBJ1-2 TRBV7-9 . 16 TGTGCCAGCAGCGTCCGTTTTGGGGCAGACAACTATGGCTACACCTTC CASSVRFGADNYGYTF
many TRBJ1-6 TRBV5-1 . 14 TGCGCCAGCAGCAGGTCCACCGGGGATTCACCCCTCCACTTT CASSRSTGDSPLHF
many TRBJ2-2 TRBV27 . 15 TGTGCCAGCAGCGGTACGGGGAGCGGCACCGGGGAGCTGTTTTTT CASSGTGSGTGELFF
many TRBJ2-5 TRBV6-5 . 15 TGTGCCAGCAGTTACTCGAGTGGCGGCCAAGAGACCCAGTACTTC CASSYSSGGQETQYF
. TRBJ1-1 TRBV20-1 . 15 TGCAGTGAATTCGACAGACTACTGATTAACACTGAAGCTTTCTTT CSEFDRLLINTEAFF
many TRBJ2-7 TRBV6-2/TRBV6-3 . 11 TGTGCCATTTCGACAGACTACGAGCAGTACTTC CAISTDYEQYF
many TRBJ2-7 TRBV7-2 TRBD2 15 TGTGCCAGCAGCGTTACTAGCGGGGGTTCCTACGAGCAGTACTTC CASSVTSGGSYEQYF
many TRBJ2-5 TRBV6-5 TRBD2 17 TGTGCCAGCAGTTACAGGAGAGGCGGGGGGCCTTCGAAGACCCAGTACTTC CASSYRRGGGPSKTQYF